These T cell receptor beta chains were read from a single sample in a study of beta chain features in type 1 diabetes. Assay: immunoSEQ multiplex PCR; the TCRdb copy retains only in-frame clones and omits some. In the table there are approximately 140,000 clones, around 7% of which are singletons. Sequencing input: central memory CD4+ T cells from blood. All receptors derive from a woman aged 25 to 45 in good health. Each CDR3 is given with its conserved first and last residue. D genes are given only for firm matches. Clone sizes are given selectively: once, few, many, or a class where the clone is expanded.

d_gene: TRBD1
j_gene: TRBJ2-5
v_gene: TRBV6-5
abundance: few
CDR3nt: TGTGCCAGCAGTTACTCGACAGGGGAAGAGACCCAGTACTTC
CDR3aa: CASSYSTGEETQYF

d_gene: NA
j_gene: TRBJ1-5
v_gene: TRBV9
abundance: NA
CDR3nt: TGTGCCAGCAGCCGTAGTTGGGACACCCATAGCAATCAGCCCCAGCATTTT
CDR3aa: CASSRSWDTHSNQPQHF

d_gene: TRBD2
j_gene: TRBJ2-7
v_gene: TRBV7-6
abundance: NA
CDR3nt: TGTGCCAGCAGCTCCAGCGGGGGGGCAAACAACGAGCAGTACTTC
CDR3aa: CASSSSGGANNEQYF

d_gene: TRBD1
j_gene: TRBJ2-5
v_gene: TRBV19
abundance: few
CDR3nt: TGTGCCAGTAGTATTGGGACAGGGGGAGAGACCCAGTACTTC
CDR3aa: CASSIGTGGETQYF

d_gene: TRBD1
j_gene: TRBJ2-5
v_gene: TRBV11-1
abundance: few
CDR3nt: TGTGCCAGCAGCAAGGACAGGGGTGACGAGACCCAGTACTTC
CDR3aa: CASSKDRGDETQYF

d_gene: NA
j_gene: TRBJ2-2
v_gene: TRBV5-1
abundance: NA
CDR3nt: TGCGCCAGCGGGCCGGGGGCCGGGGAGCTGTTTTTT
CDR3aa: CASGPGAGELFF

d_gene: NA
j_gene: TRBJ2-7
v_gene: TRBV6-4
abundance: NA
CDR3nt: TGTGCCAGCAGTCGCCCTAGGGTCGAGCAGGGTAAATACGAGCAGTACTTC
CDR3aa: CASSRPRVEQGKYEQYF

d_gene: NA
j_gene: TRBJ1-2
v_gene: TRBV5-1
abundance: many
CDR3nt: TGCGCCAGCAGTTCATTAATTCCAGGGCCGGAAAACTATGGCTACACCTTC
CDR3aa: CASSSLIPGPENYGYTF

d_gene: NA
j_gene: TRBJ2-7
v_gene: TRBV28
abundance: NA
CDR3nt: TGTGCCAGCAGTTATTGGCGTCCCGGGTCCTACGAGCAGTACTTC
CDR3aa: CASSYWRPGSYEQYF

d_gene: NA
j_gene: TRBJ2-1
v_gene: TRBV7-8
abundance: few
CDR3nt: TGTGCCAGCAGAGGGAGCTCCTACAATGAGCAGTTCTTC
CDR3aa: CASRGSSYNEQFF

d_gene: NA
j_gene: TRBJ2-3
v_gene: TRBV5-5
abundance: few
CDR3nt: TGTGCCAGCAGCTTGGATAGCGTGGCGCAGTATTTT
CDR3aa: CASSLDSVAQYF

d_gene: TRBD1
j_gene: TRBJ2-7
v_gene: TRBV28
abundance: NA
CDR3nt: TGTGCCAGCAGTGTACCCGACAGGGCTCAGGACGAGCAGTACTTC
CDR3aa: CASSVPDRAQDEQYF

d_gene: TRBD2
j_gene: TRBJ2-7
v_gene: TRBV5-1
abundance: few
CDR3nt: TGCGCCAGCAGCACAACTAGCGGGAGTGAGTCCCCCTACGAGCAGTACTTC
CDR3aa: CASSTTSGSESPYEQYF

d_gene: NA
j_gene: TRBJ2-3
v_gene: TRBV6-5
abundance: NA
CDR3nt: TGTGCCAGCGGGAGTAGGACAGATACGCAGTATTTT
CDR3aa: CASGSRTDTQYF

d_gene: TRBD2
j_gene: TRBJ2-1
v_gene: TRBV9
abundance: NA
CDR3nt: TGTGCCAGCAGCGTGTCCCTAGCGGGAGGCCACAATGAGCAGTTCTTC
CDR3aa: CASSVSLAGGHNEQFF

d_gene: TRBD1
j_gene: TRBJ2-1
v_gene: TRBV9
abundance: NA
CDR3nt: TGTGCCAGCAGCGTAGCTGAGGGGGCATCCTACAATGAGCAGTTCTTC
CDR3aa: CASSVAEGASYNEQFF

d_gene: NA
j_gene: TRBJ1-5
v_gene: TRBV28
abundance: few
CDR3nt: TGTGCCAGCACCAGGCCTTTCAATCAGCCCCAGCATTTT
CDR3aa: CASTRPFNQPQHF

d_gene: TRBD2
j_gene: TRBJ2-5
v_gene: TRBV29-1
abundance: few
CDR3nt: TGCAGCGTTACTTCAGCGGGAGCGGAGACCCAGTACTTC
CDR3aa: CSVTSAGAETQYF

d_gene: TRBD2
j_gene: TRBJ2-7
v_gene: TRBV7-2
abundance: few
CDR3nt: TGTGCCAGCAGCGAAACCGGGACTAGCGGGAACTACGAGCAGTACTTC
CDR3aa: CASSETGTSGNYEQYF

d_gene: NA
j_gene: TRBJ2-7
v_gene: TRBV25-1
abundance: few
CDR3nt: TGTGCCAGCGCTAGGGCAGGGAAGCACGAGCAGTACTTC
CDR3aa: CASARAGKHEQYF

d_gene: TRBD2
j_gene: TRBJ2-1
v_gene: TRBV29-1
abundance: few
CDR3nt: TGCAGCGTTGATCGTGGGACTAGCGGGATTCATGAGCAGTTCTTC
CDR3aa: CSVDRGTSGIHEQFF

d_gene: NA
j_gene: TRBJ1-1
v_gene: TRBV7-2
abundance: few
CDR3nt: TGTGCCAGCAGCTTAGACGACAGGCACACTGAAGCTTTCTTT
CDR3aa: CASSLDDRHTEAFF

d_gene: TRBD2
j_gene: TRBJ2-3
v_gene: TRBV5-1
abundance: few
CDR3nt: TGCGCCAGCAGCTTGGGGTCTAGCGGGATGACAGATACGCAGTATTTT
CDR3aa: CASSLGSSGMTDTQYF

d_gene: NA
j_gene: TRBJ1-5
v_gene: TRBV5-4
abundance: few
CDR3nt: TGTGCCAGCAGCTTGGGACTAGATCAGCCCCAGCATTTT
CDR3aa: CASSLGLDQPQHF

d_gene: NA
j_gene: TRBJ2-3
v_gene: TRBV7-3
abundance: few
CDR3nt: TGTGCCAGCGGGGTCCAGGGCAGCACAGATACGCAGTATTTT
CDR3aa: CASGVQGSTDTQYF

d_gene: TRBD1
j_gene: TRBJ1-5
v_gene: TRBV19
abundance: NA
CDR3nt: TGTGCCAGTAGACCGGGACAGGGAGGCAATCAGCCCCAGCATTTT
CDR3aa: CASRPGQGGNQPQHF

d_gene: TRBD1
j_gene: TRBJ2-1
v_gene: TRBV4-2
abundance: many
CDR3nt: TGTGCCAGCAGGGACACAGGGGGCCCCAATGAGCAGTTCTTC
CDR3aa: CASRDTGGPNEQFF

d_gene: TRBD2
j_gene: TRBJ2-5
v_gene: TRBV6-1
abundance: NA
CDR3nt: TGTGCCAGCAGAGATAGCGGGGGTCGACAAGAGACCCAGTACTTC
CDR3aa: CASRDSGGRQETQYF

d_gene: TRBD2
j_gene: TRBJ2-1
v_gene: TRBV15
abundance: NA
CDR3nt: TGTGCCACCAGCAGAGATCGCGGGAGAGGCTACAATGAGCAGTTCTTC
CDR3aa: CATSRDRGRGYNEQFF

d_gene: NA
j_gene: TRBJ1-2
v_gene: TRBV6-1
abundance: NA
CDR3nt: TGTGCCAGCTTCAGGGACTATGGCTACACCTTC
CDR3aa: CASFRDYGYTF

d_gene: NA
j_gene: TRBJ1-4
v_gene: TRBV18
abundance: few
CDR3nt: TGTGCCAGCTCACCCTCCGGGACATCAGCTAATGAAAAACTGTTTTTT
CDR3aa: CASSPSGTSANEKLFF